This T cell receptor beta chain was identified in a study of T cell responses to AZD1222 COVID-19 vaccine. Generated by immunoSEQ multiplex PCR, the TCRdb table keeps only in-frame clones and is missing some. The table lists approximately 110,000 clones, about 91% of them singletons. CDR3 length equals 12 residues. V shed 1 base and J shed 5 bases, with 5 bases lying between them. Material: peripheral blood, obtained 28 days after the second AZD1222 dose. The source of this sequence is an adult who received the AZD1222 COVID-19 vaccine. The chain has TRBV12-3 or TRBV12-4 and TRBJ1-2; D not resolved. The CDR3, as DNA: TGTGCCAGCAGTTTAGAACAGTATGGCTACACCTTC. Protein: CASSLEQYGYTF.